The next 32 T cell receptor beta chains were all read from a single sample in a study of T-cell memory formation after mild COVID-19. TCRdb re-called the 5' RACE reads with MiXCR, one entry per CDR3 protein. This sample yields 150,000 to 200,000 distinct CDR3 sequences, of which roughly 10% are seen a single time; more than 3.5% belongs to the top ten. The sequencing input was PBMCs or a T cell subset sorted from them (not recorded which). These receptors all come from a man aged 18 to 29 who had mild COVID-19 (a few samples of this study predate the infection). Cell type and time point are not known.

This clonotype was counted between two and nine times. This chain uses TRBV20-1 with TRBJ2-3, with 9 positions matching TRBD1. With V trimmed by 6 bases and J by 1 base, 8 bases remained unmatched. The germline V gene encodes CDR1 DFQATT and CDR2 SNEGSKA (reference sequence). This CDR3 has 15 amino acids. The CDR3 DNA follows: TGCAGTGCCTGGGACAGGGTGCTCGGCACAGATACGCAGTATTTT. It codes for CSAWDRVLGTDTQYF.

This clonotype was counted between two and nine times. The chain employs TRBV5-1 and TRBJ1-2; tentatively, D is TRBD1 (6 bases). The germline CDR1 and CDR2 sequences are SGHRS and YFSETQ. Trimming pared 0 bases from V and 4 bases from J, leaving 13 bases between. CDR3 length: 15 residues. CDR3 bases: TGCGCCAGCAGCTTGGGGACAGCTGCGACCTATGGCTACACCTTC. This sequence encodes CASSLGTAATYGYTF.

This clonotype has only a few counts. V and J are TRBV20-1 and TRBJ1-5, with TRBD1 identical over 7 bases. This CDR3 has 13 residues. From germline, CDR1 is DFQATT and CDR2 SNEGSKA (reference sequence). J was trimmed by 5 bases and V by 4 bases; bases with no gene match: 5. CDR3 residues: CSATTGIYQPQHF. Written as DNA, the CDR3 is TGCAGTGCTACGACAGGGATCTATCAGCCCCAGCATTTT.

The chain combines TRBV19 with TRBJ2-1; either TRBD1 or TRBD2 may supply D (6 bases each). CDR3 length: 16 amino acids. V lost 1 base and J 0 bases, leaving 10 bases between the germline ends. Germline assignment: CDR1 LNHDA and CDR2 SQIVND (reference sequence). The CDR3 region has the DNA TGTGCCAGTAGTATAGGTCCGGGGGCCTCCTACAATGAGCAGTTCTTC. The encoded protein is CASSIGPGASYNEQFF.

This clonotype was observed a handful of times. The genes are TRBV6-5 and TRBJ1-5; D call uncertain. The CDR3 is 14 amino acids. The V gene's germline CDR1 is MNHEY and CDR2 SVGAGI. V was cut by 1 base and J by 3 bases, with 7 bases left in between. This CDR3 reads CASSYLSVNQPQHF. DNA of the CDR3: TGTGCCAGCAGTTACTTGTCAGTCAATCAGCCCCAGCATTTT.

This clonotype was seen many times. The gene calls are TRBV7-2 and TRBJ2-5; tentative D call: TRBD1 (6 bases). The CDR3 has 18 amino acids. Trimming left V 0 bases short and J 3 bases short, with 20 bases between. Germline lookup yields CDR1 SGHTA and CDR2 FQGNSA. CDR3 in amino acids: CASSLAWYKDREKETQYF. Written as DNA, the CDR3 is TGTGCCAGCAGCTTAGCCTGGTATAAGGACAGAGAAAAAGAGACCCAGTACTTC.

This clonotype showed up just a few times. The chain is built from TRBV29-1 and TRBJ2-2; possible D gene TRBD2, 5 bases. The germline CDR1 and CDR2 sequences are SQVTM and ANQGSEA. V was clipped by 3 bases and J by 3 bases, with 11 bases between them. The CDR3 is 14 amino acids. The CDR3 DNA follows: TGCAGCGTTGATTTTGGACTTTACACCGGGGAGCTGTTTTTT. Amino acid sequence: CSVDFGLYTGELFF.

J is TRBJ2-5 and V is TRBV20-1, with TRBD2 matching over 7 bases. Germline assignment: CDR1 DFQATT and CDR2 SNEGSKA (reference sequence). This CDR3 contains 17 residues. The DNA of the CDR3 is TGCAGGCATACCTCCCCCGGCGGCCCCCGGGGAGGGGAGGTCCAGTACTTC. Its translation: CRHTSPGGPRGGEVQYF.

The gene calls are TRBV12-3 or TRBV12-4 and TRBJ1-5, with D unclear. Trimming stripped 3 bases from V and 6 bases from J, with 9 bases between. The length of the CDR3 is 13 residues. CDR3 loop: CASSLRIPQPQHF. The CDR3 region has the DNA TGTGCCAGCAGTTTGCGGATTCCTCAGCCCCAGCATTTT.

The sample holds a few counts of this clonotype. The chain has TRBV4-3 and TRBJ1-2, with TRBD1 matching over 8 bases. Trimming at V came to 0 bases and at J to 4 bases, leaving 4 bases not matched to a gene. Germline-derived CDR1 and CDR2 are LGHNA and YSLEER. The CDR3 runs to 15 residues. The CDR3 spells CASSQERTGRYGYTF. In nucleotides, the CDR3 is TGCGCCAGCAGCCAAGAGAGGACAGGGCGCTATGGCTACACCTTC.

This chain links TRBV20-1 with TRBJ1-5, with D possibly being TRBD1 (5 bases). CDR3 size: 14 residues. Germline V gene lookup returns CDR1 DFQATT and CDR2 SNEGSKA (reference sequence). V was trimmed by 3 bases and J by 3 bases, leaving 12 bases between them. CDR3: CSASKDSFNQPQHF. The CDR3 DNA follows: TGCAGTGCTAGTAAAGACAGCTTCAATCAGCCCCAGCATTTT.

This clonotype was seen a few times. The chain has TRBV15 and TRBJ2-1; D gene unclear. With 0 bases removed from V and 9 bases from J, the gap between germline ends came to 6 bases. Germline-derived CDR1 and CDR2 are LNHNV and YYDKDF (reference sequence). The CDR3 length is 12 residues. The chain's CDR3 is CATSRERTEQFF. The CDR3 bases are TGTGCCACCAGCAGAGAAAGGACTGAGCAGTTCTTC.

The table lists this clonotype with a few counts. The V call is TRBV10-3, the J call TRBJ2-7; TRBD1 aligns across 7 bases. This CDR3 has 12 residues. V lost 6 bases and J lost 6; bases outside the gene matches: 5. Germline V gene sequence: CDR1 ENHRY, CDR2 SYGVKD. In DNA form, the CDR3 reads TGTGCCATCAGCGCAACAGGGGTCGAGCAGTACGTC. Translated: CAISATGVEQYV.

This chain's CDR3 is CASSEGLVPFEQYF. In nucleotides, the CDR3 is TGTGCCAGCAGTGAGGGTCTAGTTCCGTTCGAGCAGTACTTC. The J gene is TRBJ2-7, the V gene TRBV2, with D uncertain. The germline V gene has CDR1 SNHLY and CDR2 FYNNEI. Trimming took off 3 bases at V and 6 bases at J, with 15 bases between the two ends. This CDR3 spans 14 amino acids. Full variable domain (outside the CDR3, taken from reference TRBV2 and TRBJ2-7): EPEVTQTPSHQVTQMGQEVILRCVPISNHLYFYWYRQILGQKVEFLVSFYNNEISEKSEIFDDQFSVERPDGSNFTLKIRSTKLEDSAMYFCASSEGLVPFEQYFGPGTRLTVT.

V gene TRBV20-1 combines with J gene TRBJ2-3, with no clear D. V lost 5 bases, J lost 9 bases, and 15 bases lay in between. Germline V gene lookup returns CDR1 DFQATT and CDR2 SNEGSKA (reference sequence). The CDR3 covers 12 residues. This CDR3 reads CSAGPPSGTQYF. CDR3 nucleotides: TGCAGTGCTGGGCCTCCCTCGGGCACGCAGTATTTT.

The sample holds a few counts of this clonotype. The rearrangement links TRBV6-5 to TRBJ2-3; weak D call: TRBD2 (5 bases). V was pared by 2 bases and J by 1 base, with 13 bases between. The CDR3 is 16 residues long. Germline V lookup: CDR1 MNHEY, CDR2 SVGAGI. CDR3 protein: CASSYGQSLGTDTQYF. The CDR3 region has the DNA TGTGCCAGCAGTTACGGCCAGTCACTAGGCACAGATACGCAGTATTTT.

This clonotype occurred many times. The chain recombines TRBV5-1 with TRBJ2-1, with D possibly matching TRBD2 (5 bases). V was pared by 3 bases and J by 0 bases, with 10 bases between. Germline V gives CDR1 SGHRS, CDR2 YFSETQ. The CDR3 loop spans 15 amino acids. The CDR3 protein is CASSSAVSSYNEQFF. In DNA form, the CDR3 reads TGCGCCAGCAGCTCAGCGGTCAGCTCCTACAATGAGCAGTTCTTC.

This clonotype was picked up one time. CDR3 amino acids: CASSLFSSGQPQHF. CDR3 coding DNA: TGTGCCAGCAGCTTGTTTAGTTCGGGTCAGCCCCAGCATTTT. This sequence joins TRBV5-6 and TRBJ1-5; D uncertain. The germline CDR1 and CDR2 sequences are SGHDT and YYEEEE. V lost 1 base and J lost 6, with 11 bases in between. CDR3 length: 14 amino acids. The full variable domain, completed using reference TRBV5-6 and TRBJ1-5, is DAGVTQSPTHLIKTRGQQVTLRCSPKSGHDTVSWYQQALGQGPQFIFQYYEEEERQRGNFPDRFSGHQFPNYSSELNVNALLLGDSALYLCASSLFSSGQPQHFGDGTRLSIL.

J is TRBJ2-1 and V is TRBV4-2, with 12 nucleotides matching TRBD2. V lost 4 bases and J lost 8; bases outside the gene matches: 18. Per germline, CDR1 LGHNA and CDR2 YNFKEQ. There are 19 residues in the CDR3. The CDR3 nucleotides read TGTGCCAGCAGCCGACTCCCTAGCGGGGGGGCAAGGGGTTTGGATGAGCAGTTCTTC. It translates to CASSRLPSGGARGLDEQFF.

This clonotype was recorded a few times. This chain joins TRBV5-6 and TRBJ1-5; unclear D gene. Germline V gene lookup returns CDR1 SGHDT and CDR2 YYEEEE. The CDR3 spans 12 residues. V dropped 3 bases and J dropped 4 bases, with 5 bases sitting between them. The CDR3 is CASSSPNQPQHF. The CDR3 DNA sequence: TGTGCCAGCAGCTCCCCGAATCAGCCCCAGCATTTT.

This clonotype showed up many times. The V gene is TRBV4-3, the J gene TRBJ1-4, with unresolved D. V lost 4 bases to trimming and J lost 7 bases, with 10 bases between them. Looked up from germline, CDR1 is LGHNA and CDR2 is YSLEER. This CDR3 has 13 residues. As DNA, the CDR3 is TGCGCCAGCAGCCGCCCGCTTGGTGAAAAACTGTTTTTT. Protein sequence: CASSRPLGEKLFF.

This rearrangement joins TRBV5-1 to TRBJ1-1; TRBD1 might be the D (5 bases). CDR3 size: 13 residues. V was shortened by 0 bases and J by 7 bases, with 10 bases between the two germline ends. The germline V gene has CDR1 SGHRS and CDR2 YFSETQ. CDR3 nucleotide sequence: TGCGCCAGCAGCTTGGAGGCAGGGATTGAAGCTTTCTTT. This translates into CASSLEAGIEAFF.

The CDR3 nucleotides read TGTGCCAGCAGTTATGCCGTGGAGACCCAGTACTTC. Amino acid sequence: CASSYAVETQYF. The chain couples TRBV6-2 or TRBV6-3 to TRBJ2-5; no clear D. Germline-derived CDR1 and CDR2 are MNHEY and SVGEGT. CDR3 length equals 12 residues. The V gene lost 3 bases and the J gene lost 5 bases, with 7 bases spanning the gap.

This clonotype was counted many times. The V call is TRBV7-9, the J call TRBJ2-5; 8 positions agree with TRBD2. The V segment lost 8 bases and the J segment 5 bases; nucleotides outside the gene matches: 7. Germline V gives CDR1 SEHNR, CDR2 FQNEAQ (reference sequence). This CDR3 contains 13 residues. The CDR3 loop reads CASRGGARETQYF. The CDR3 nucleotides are TGTGCCAGCCGGGGGGGGGCTCGGGAGACCCAGTACTTC.

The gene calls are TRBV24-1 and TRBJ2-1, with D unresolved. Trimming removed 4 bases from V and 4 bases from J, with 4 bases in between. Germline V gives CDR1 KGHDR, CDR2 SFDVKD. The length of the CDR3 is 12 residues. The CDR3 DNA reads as TGTGCCACCAGTGACTCTTACAATGAGCAGTTCTTC. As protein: CATSDSYNEQFF.

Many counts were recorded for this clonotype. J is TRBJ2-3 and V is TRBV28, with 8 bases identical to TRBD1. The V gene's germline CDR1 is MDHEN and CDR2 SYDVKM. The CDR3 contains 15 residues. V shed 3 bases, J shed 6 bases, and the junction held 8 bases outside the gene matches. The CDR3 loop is CASSLQGAGWDTQYF. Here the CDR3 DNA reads TGTGCCAGCAGTTTGCAGGGGGCGGGATGGGATACGCAGTATTTT. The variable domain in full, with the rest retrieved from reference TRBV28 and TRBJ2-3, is DVKVTQSSRYLVKRTGEKVFLECVQDMDHENMFWYRQDPGLGLRLIYFSYDVKMKEKGDIPEGYSVSREKKERFSLILESASTNQTSMYLCASSLQGAGWDTQYFGPGTRLTVL.

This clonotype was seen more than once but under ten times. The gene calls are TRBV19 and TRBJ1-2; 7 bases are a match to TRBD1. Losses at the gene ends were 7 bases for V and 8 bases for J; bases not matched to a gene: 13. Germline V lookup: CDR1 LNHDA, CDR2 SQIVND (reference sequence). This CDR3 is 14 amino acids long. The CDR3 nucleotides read TGTGCCAGTACCCCCTCAACAGGGGTGAGGGGCTACACCTTC. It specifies CASTPSTGVRGYTF.

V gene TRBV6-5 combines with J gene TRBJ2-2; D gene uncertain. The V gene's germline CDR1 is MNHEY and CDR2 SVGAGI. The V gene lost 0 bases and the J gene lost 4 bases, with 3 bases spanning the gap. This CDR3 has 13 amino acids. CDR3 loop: CASSYSSTGELFF. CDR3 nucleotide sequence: TGTGCCAGCAGTTACTCATCCACCGGGGAGCTGTTTTTT.

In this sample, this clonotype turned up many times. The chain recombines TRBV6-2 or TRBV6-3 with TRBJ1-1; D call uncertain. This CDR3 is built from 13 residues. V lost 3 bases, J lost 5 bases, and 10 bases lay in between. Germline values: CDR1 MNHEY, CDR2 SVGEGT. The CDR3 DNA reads TGTGCCAGCAGTTATGGGCGGACGACTGAAGCTTTCTTT. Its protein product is CASSYGRTTEAFF.

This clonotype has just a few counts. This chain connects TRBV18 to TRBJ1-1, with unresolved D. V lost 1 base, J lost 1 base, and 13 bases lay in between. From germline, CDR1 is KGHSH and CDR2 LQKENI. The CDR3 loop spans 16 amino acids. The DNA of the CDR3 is TGTGCCAGCTCACCACGGATAGGGCGCGGGAACACTGAAGCTTTCTTT. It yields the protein CASSPRIGRGNTEAFF.

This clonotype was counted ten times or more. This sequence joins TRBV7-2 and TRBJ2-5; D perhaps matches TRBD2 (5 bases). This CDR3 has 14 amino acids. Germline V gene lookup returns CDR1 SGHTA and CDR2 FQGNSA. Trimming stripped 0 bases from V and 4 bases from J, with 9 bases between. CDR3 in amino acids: CASSLALGRETQYF. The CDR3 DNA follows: TGTGCCAGCAGCTTAGCTCTGGGGAGAGAGACCCAGTACTTC.

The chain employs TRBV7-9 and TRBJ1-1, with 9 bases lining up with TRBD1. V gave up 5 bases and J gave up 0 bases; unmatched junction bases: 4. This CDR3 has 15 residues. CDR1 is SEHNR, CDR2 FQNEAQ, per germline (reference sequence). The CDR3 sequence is CASSRRQGVNTEAFF. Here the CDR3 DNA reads TGTGCCAGCAGCCGACGACAGGGGGTGAACACTGAAGCTTTCTTT.